These 11 T cell receptor beta chains originate from one sample sequenced in a study of T cell repertoires in cytomegalovirus infection. TCRdb ran MiXCR on the reads and lists one entry per CDR3 protein. Of hundreds of thousands of distinct CDR3 sequences in the sample, 9.6% are singletons; the top ten hold over 2.5%. The sequencing sample was made of PBMCs. These receptors all stem from a human donor in good health (CMV status not recorded). Some clones in this sample may be carry-over from other donors' samples.

This clonotype occurred many times. V and J are TRBV11-2 and TRBJ2-2; 7 bases line up with TRBD1. The J segment lost 1 base and the V segment lost 6 bases, leaving 5 bases of the junction unmatched. Germline CDR1 is SGHAT and CDR2 is FQNNGV. The CDR3 extends over 15 amino acids. This CDR3 reads CASSFWTGNTGELFF. The DNA of the CDR3 is TGTGCCAGCAGTTTTTGGACAGGGAACACCGGGGAGCTGTTTTTT. Filled out from reference TRBV11-2 and TRBJ2-2, the complete variable domain reads EAGVAQSPRYKIIEKRQSVAFWCNPISGHATLYWYQQILGQGPKLLIQFQNNGVVDDSQLPKDRFSAERLKGVDSTLKIQPAKLEDSAVYLCASSFWTGNTGELFFGEGSRLTVL.

V and J are TRBV7-2 and TRBJ1-2; D may be TRBD1 (6 bases). This CDR3 is 15 amino acids long. The V end lost 0 bases, the J end lost 0 bases, and 8 bases lay between the germline ends. Germline V gives CDR1 SGHTA, CDR2 FQGNSA. The CDR3, as DNA: TGTGCCAGCAGCTTAGCGGACAGATCTAACTATGGCTACACCTTC. It encodes CASSLADRSNYGYTF.

This clonotype was counted between two and nine times. The J gene is TRBJ1-3, the V gene TRBV20-1; D remains unclear. The CDR3 has 13 residues. V was pared by 6 bases and J by 2 bases, with 11 bases between. Germline V gene lookup returns CDR1 DFQATT and CDR2 SNEGSKA (reference sequence). The CDR3: CSARADPGNTIYF. As DNA, the CDR3 is TGCAGTGCCCGGGCCGACCCTGGAAACACCATATATTTT.

This clonotype showed up many times. The rearrangement links TRBV29-1 to TRBJ2-6; D ambiguous. Germline-derived CDR1 and CDR2 are SQVTM and ANQGSEA. V was shortened by 4 bases and J by 0 bases, with 7 bases between the two germline ends. The CDR3 length is 14 residues. The CDR3 sequence: CSVVAVSGANVLTF. The CDR3, as DNA: TGCAGCGTTGTTGCCGTCTCTGGGGCCAACGTCCTGACTTTC.

This clonotype has at least ten counts. V is TRBV6-1 and J is TRBJ2-3, with D uncertain. V lost 10 bases to trimming and J lost 4 bases, with 9 bases between them. The CDR3 contains 11 residues. Germline lookup yields CDR1 MNHNS and CDR2 SASEGT. The CDR3 loop reads CATILADTQYF. Here the CDR3 DNA reads TGTGCCACCATCCTGGCAGATACGCAGTATTTT.

This clonotype was recorded at least ten times. The chain carries TRBV2 and TRBJ1-6; 7 bases line up with TRBD1. The CDR3 consists of 14 residues. From germline, CDR1 is SNHLY and CDR2 FYNNEI. The V gene end was trimmed by 8 bases and the J gene end by 9 bases; junction bases not matched to a gene: 10. The CDR3 sequence: CASCLGTVSSPLHF. The CDR3 nucleotides are TGTGCCAGCTGCCTTGGGACAGTGTCTTCACCCCTCCACTTT.

This clonotype appeared many times. This chain uses TRBV5-6 with TRBJ2-1, with D perhaps TRBD2 (5 bases). The CDR3 is 16 residues long. Between the trimmed V and J ends, which lost 6 bases and 3 bases, there was a span of 19 bases. The germline V gene encodes CDR1 SGHDT and CDR2 YYEEEE. CDR3 DNA sequence: TGTGCCAGCACGCGTCTTAGGCTAGCTGACTACAATGAGCAGTTCTTC. Protein product: CASTRLRLADYNEQFF.

V gene TRBV20-1 combines with J gene TRBJ2-5; D is uncertain. V lost 3 bases to trimming and J lost 2 bases, with 13 bases between them. Germline V CDR1 and CDR2: DFQATT, SNEGSKA (reference sequence). This CDR3 region has 14 residues. CDR3 sequence (DNA): TGCAGTGCTAGGAGTGCGAGGCGTCAAGAGACCCAGTACTTC. Protein product: CSARSARRQETQYF.

V is TRBV6-4 and J is TRBJ2-7; no clear D gene. V lost 2 bases and J lost 5, with 16 bases in between. CDR3 length equals 15 residues. Germline-derived CDR1 and CDR2 are MRHNA and SNTAGT. Here the CDR3 DNA reads TGTGCCAGCAGTGACCCCGACGCGAAGACGGACGAGCAGTACGTC. It encodes CASSDPDAKTDEQYV.

A remark on this clonotype: Lacking the conserved final phenylalanine or tryptophan, this CDR3 likely reflects a read error. The CDR3 sequence is CSVKGQVNTEAFL. The DNA for the CDR3 is TGCAGCGTGAAGGGACAAGTGAACACTGAAGCTTTCCTT. The chain recombines TRBV29-1 with TRBJ1-1, with D possibly matching TRBD1 (6 bases). V lost 6 bases, J lost 0 bases, and 11 bases lay in between. The CDR3 extends over 13 amino acids. Germline V gene sequence: CDR1 SQVTM, CDR2 ANQGSEA.

A few counts support this clonotype. The genes are TRBV2 and TRBJ2-1; perhaps D is TRBD1 or TRBD2 (5 bases each). Per germline, CDR1 SNHLY and CDR2 FYNNEI. The length of the CDR3 is 15 residues. Trimming pared 8 bases from V and 6 bases from J, leaving 20 bases between. CDR3 nucleotide sequence: TGTGCCAGCTCCTCGATCGGGGCAGCTATCAATGAGCAGTTCTTC. Translating gives CASSSIGAAINEQFF.